This entry is about one T cell receptor (beta chain). The antigen remains unidentified. Every isolated RNA sample was fully reverse transcribed, so sequencing captured expressed TCRB transcripts. Clones were sequenced by immunoSEQ multiplex PCR, and TCRdb holds only the in-frame ones, with some missing. The sample consists of more than 50,000 clones, approximately 59% of them appearing once. The CDR3 is 14 residues long. Between the trimmed V and J ends, which lost 3 bases and 3 bases, there was a span of 10 bases. Germline V lookup: CDR1 LGHNA, CDR2 YNFKEQ. This sample is part of a study of beta chain features in type 1 diabetes. Findings of the study overall: The cDNA sequencing approach could over-represent high-TCR-expressing cells. For patients, the naive, central memory and Treg TCRB repertoires appeared more alike than for healthy donors.

By way of CD45RO/CCR7/CD25/CD127/CD95/CD27, the CD4+ regulatory, stem cell-like memory, central memory and naive cells were sorted. The receptor's source is a woman under 30 in good health. Sequencing was done on a sample of Tregs from blood. This chain joins TRBV4-2 and TRBJ2-3; a weak D match, TRBD2 (6 bases). CDR3 nucleotides: TGTGCCAGCAGCCAGGAGGGTCCAACAGATACGCAGTATTTT. Its protein product is CASSQEGPTDTQYF.